Listed here are 25 T cell receptor beta chains from one sample, sequenced in a study of PD-L1 blockade in urothelial cancer. The time point here: pretreatment peripheral blood. TCRdb's copy holds only in-frame clones and misses some; the assay was immunoSEQ multiplex PCR. The table shows fewer than 50,000 clones, with about 88% occurring only once. Material: PBMCs, obtained around atezolizumab (anti-PD-L1) treatment. The receptor set was obtained from a donor at least 40 years old with urothelial cancer.

V is TRBV7-3 and J is TRBJ2-3; TRBD2 matches at 16 bases. CDR3 length equals 18 residues. Per the germline V gene, CDR1 is SGHTA and CDR2 is FQGTGA. V dropped 1 base and J dropped 4; count of bases not matched to a gene: 5. CDR3 nucleotides: TGTGCCAGCAGCTTAAACTCGGGACTAGCGGGAGGGCCAGATACGCAGTATTTT. It specifies CASSLNSGLAGGPDTQYF.

The chain combines TRBV19 with TRBJ2-1; 7 bases are shared with TRBD2. V shed 7 bases, J shed 0 bases, and the junction held 0 bases outside the gene matches. The CDR3 has 13 amino acids. CDR1 and CDR2 (germline): LNHDA, SQIVND (reference sequence). The CDR3 spells CASTSGSYNEQFF. The CDR3 nucleotides are TGTGCCAGTACTAGCGGCTCCTACAATGAGCAGTTCTTC.

The rearrangement joins TRBV7-9 to TRBJ2-7; D remains unclear. Germline CDR1 is SEHNR and CDR2 is FQNEAQ (reference sequence). The CDR3 runs to 13 residues. Deletions cut 6 bases from V and 3 bases from J, with 12 bases between. In nucleotides, the CDR3 is TGTGCCAGCAGTCACCAGGCGAGCTACGAGCAGTACTTC. Protein product: CASSHQASYEQYF.

The rearrangement links TRBV28 to TRBJ1-1; 7 bases match TRBD1. Germline V gene data show CDR1 as MDHEN and CDR2 as SYDVKM. J lost 1 base, V lost 5 bases, and 7 bases had no gene match. CDR3 size: 15 residues. The CDR3 loop reads CASSLATGPNTEAFF. The CDR3 DNA reads as TGTGCCAGCAGTCTCGCGACAGGGCCGAACACTGAAGCTTTCTTT.

This clone was picked up a small number of times. This rearrangement joins TRBV2 to TRBJ2-5; weak D call: TRBD2 (5 bases). Germline V gives CDR1 SNHLY, CDR2 FYNNEI. V lost 5 bases to trimming and J lost 12 bases, with 13 bases between them. The CDR3 runs to 11 residues. The DNA of the CDR3 is TGTGCCAGCAGTTTGGGGAGACAAGAGTACTTC. It yields the protein CASSLGRQEYF.

J is TRBJ2-1 and V is TRBV11-3; the D gene is possibly TRBD2 (5 bases). The ends were cut back, 5 bases at V and 10 bases at J, with 18 bases in the middle. CDR3 length equals 14 residues. In germline, CDR1 is SGHNT, CDR2 YENEEA. As DNA, the CDR3 is TGTGCCAGCAGCAGATCGGGGTACCAAACAGAGCAGTTCTTC. Encoded protein: CASSRSGYQTEQFF.

The chain recombines TRBV7-8 with TRBJ2-7; 8 nucleotides line up with TRBD2. This CDR3 has 14 residues. The germline gives CDR1 SGHVS, CDR2 FQNEAQ. V lost 5 bases, J lost 3 bases, and 6 bases stayed unmatched. CDR3 loop: CASSLRTSSYEQYF. CDR3 in DNA: TGTGCCAGCAGCCTTAGGACTAGCAGCTACGAGCAGTACTTC.

The V gene is TRBV14, the J gene TRBJ2-2; TRBD1 agrees at 8 bases. After removal of 3 bases from V and 4 bases from J, the junction contained 4 bases not matched to a gene. CDR3 length equals 15 residues. Germline V gene sequence: CDR1 SGHDN, CDR2 FVKESK. The CDR3 loop is CASSHGQGLTGELFF. In nucleotides, the CDR3 is TGTGCCAGCAGCCACGGACAGGGTCTCACCGGGGAGCTGTTTTTT.

J is TRBJ1-2 and V is TRBV5-1; perhaps TRBD1 as D (5 bases). Germline CDR1 and CDR2: SGHRS and YFSETQ. The CDR3 runs to 14 residues. V was trimmed by 3 bases and J by 5 bases, leaving 14 bases between them. The CDR3 DNA is TGCGCCAGCAGCTCCGGGACTACCCCTTATGGCTACACCTTC. It specifies CASSSGTTPYGYTF.

The V call is TRBV2, the J call TRBJ1-5; 8 nucleotides align to TRBD1. CDR3 length: 14 residues. Per the germline V gene, CDR1 is SNHLY and CDR2 is FYNNEI. The V segment lost 3 bases and the J segment 4 bases; nucleotides outside the gene matches: 2. This CDR3 reads CASSEWTGNQPQHF. CDR3 nucleotides: TGTGCCAGCAGTGAGTGGACAGGGAATCAGCCCCAGCATTTT.

The chain joins TRBV10-3 to TRBJ2-5; D is possibly TRBD2 (5 bases). Germline loops: CDR1 ENHRY, CDR2 SYGVKD. The CDR3 runs to 13 residues. V was pared by 6 bases and J by 5 bases, with 13 bases between. CDR3 residues: CAIRWGEGETQYF. CDR3 in DNA: TGTGCCATCAGGTGGGGTGAGGGCGAGACCCAGTACTTC.

The chain carries TRBV7-9 and TRBJ1-2, with D possibly TRBD1 on 6 matching bases. The germline gives CDR1 SEHNR, CDR2 FQNEAQ (reference sequence). CDR3 length equals 14 residues. V was cut by 5 bases and J by 3 bases, with 13 bases left in between. The chain's CDR3 is CASSELGGDYGYTF. Here the CDR3 DNA reads TGTGCCAGCAGCGAACTAGGGGGAGACTATGGCTACACCTTC. Full variable domain (remainder filled in from reference TRBV7-9 and TRBJ1-2): DTGVSQNPRHKITKRGQNVTFRCDPISEHNRLYWYRQTLGQGPEFLTYFQNEAQLEKSRLLSDRFSAERPKGSFSTLEIQRTEQGDSAMYLCASSELGGDYGYTFGSGTRLTVV.

V and J are TRBV4-3 and TRBJ2-1; 16 bases line up with TRBD2. CDR1 and CDR2 (germline): LGHNA, YSLEER. The V and J ends lost 3 bases and 12 bases, in that order; junction bases with no gene match: 8. The CDR3 loop spans 16 amino acids. The CDR3 is CASSQLPGLAGGPQFF. The CDR3 DNA is TGCGCCAGCAGCCAGCTCCCGGGACTAGCGGGAGGGCCGCAGTTCTTC.

This clone came up once. This chain links TRBV29-1 with TRBJ2-1; D gene unclear. This CDR3 is built from 11 residues. Trimming left V 1 base short and J 7 bases short, with 5 bases between. Germline V gives CDR1 SQVTM, CDR2 ANQGSEA. The CDR3 here is CSVEGRNEQFF. The CDR3 region has the DNA TGCAGCGTTGAAGGGCGGAATGAGCAGTTCTTC.

The chain combines TRBV5-1 with TRBJ2-5, with 11 bases matching TRBD2. V dropped 0 bases and J dropped 2; count of bases not matched to a gene: 6. The germline CDR1 and CDR2 sequences are SGHRS and YFSETQ. The CDR3 is made up of 17 amino acids. The CDR3 region is CASSLAGTSGVQETQYF. The CDR3 DNA reads TGCGCCAGCAGCTTGGCCGGGACTAGCGGAGTGCAAGAGACCCAGTACTTC.

The table lists this clone with a count of one. The CDR3 DNA reads TGTGCCAGCAGCTTATTAGCGGGAGGCTACGAGCAGTACTTC. It is translated as CASSLLAGGYEQYF. This chain links TRBV7-3 with TRBJ2-7; 10 nucleotides line up with TRBD2. From germline, CDR1 is SGHTA and CDR2 FQGTGA. The CDR3 has 14 amino acids. V lost 2 bases to trimming and J lost 3 bases; unmatched junction nucleotides: 1.

The chain joins TRBV7-3 to TRBJ2-7, with a tentative D call TRBD1 (6 bases). The germline V gene has CDR1 SGHTA and CDR2 FQGTGA. V was clipped by 5 bases and J by 0 bases, with 14 bases between them. The CDR3 totals 15 residues. The DNA for the CDR3 is TGTGCCAGCAGCCAAGGGCAGGGGCGCTCCTACGAGCAGTACTTC. Its translation is CASSQGQGRSYEQYF.

The chain combines TRBV6-5 with TRBJ1-1, with a possible D match to TRBD1 (6 bases). The CDR3 runs 12 residues. V was shortened by 10 bases and J by 0 bases, with 9 bases between the two germline ends. Germline loops: CDR1 MNHEY, CDR2 SVGAGI. Here the CDR3 reads CATRGMNTEAFF. CDR3 nucleotide sequence: TGTGCCACCAGGGGCATGAACACTGAAGCTTTCTTT.

The V call is TRBV2, the J call TRBJ2-1; no firm D call. CDR1 is SNHLY, CDR2 FYNNEI, per germline. The CDR3 length is 14 residues. Deletions cut 7 bases from V and 0 bases from J, with 10 bases between. In DNA, the CDR3 is TGTGCCAGCAAGCGTGGTGGCTCCTACAATGAGCAGTTCTTC. Translated: CASKRGGSYNEQFF.

This clone has just one count. This rearrangement joins TRBV30 to TRBJ1-4; D remains ambiguous. CDR3 length equals 14 residues. Germline CDR1 GTSNPN, CDR2 SVGIG (reference sequence). Between the trimmed V and J ends, which lost 4 bases and 4 bases, there was a span of 13 bases. CDR3 protein: CAWNSGVHNEKLFF. DNA of the CDR3: TGTGCCTGGAATAGCGGTGTCCATAATGAAAAACTGTTTTTT.

This clone came up a few times. V gene TRBV7-2 combines with J gene TRBJ2-7; TRBD1 might be the D (6 bases). Trimming cost V 3 bases and J 5 bases, with 14 bases left between them. Germline loops: CDR1 SGHTA, CDR2 FQGNSA. The CDR3 is made up of 14 amino acids. DNA of the CDR3: TGTGCCAGCAGCTTGGGGGCAGGGCTGCACGAGCAGTACTTC. As protein: CASSLGAGLHEQYF.

V gene TRBV27 combines with J gene TRBJ2-1; 7 nucleotides agree with TRBD1. Germline loops: CDR1 MNHEY, CDR2 SMNVEV (reference sequence). The CDR3 runs 20 residues. Trimming cost V 3 bases and J 0 bases; bases outside gene matches: 17. CDR3 sequence: CASSLMGVGYRGSSYNEQFF. The DNA of the CDR3 is TGTGCCAGCAGTTTGATGGGCGTAGGGTACAGGGGAAGCTCCTACAATGAGCAGTTCTTC.

This rearrangement joins TRBV28 to TRBJ2-6, with D tentatively TRBD1 (6 bases). The CDR3 runs 15 residues. Deletions cut 6 bases from V and 0 bases from J, with 9 bases between. Germline loops: CDR1 MDHEN, CDR2 SYDVKM. The CDR3 DNA follows: TGTGCCAGCAGGTCAGGGGCCTCTGGGGCCAACGTCCTGACTTTC. It codes for CASRSGASGANVLTF.

V gene TRBV6-5 combines with J gene TRBJ2-7, with TRBD1 matching over 7 bases. The CDR3 is 15 residues long. CDR1 is MNHEY, CDR2 SVGAGI, per germline. The V and J ends lost 0 bases and 3 bases, in that order; junction bases with no gene match: 5. The CDR3 reads CASSYSGQVVYEQYF. The CDR3 DNA follows: TGTGCCAGCAGTTACTCCGGACAGGTGGTCTACGAGCAGTACTTC.

The chain uses TRBV2 and TRBJ1-3; D remains ambiguous. The CDR3 contains 14 residues. Germline V gene data show CDR1 as SNHLY and CDR2 as FYNNEI. CDR3 coding DNA: TGTGCAGTCGCGGGCGGGCTTCCTGGAAACACCATATATTTT. This codes for CAVAGGLPGNTIYF.